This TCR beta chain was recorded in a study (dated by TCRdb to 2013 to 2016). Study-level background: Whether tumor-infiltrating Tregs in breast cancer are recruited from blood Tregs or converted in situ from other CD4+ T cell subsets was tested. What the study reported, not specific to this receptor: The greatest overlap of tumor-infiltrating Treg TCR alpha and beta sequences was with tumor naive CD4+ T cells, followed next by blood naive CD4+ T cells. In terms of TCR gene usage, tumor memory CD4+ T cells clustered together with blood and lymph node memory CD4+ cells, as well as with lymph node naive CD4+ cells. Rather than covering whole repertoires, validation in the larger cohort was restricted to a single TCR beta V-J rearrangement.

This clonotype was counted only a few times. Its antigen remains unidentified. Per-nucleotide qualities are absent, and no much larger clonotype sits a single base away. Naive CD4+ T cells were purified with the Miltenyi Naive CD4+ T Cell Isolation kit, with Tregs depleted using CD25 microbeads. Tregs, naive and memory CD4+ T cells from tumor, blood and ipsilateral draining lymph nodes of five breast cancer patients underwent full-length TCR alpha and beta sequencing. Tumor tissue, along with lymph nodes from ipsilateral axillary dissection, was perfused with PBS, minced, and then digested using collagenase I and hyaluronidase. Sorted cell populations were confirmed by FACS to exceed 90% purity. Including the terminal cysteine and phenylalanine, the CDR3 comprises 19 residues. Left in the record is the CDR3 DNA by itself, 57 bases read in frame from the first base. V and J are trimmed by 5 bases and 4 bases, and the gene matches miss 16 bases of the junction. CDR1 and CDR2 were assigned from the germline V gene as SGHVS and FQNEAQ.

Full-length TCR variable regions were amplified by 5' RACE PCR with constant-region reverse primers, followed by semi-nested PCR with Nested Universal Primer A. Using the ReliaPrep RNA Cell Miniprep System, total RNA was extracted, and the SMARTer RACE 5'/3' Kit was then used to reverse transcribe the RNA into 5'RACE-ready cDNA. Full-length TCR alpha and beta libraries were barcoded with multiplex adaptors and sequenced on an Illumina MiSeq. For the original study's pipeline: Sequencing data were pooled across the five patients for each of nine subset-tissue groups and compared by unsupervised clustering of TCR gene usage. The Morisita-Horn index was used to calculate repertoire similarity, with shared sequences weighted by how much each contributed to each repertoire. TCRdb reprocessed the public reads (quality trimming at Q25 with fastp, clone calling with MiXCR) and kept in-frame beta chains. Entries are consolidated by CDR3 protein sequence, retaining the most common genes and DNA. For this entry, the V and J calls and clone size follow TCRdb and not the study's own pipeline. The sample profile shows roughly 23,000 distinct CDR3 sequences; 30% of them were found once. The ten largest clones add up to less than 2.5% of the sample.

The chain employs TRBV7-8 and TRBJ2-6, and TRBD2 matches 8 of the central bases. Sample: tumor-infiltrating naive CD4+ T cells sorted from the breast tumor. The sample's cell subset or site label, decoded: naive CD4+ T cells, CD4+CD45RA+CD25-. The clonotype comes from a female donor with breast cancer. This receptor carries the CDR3 CASSPPGFSGKSGANVLTF. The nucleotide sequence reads TGTGCCAGCAGCCCCCCGGGCTTTAGCGGGAAATCAGGGGCCAACGTCCTGACTTTC.